A selection of T cell receptor beta chains follows, all from one sample in a study of T-cell memory formation after mild COVID-19. TCRdb called the 5' RACE reads again in MiXCR, with one record for every CDR3 protein. The sample carries 450,000 to 650,000 distinct CDR3 sequences, roughly 18% recorded once. Material: PBMCs or a T cell subset sorted from them (not recorded which). Receptors were obtained from an adult woman who had mild COVID-19 (a few samples of this study predate the infection). Cell type and time point are not known. The CDR3 runs from the conserved cysteine through the conserved F or W. A D gene is named only where the DNA matches it firmly. Some rows mark clone size as missing; the rest say once, few, many or name a class of expanded clone.

V gene	D gene	clone size	J gene	CDR3 protein	CDR3 DNA
TRBV6-5	NA	NA	TRBJ2-1	CASSDQWEDNEQFF	TGTGCCAGCAGCGACCAGTGGGAGGACAATGAGCAGTTCTTC
TRBV9	NA	few	TRBJ2-2	CASRSRPNTGELFF	TGTGCCAGCAGGTCGAGACCTAACACCGGGGAGCTGTTTTTT
TRBV4-3	TRBD2	NA	TRBJ2-5	CASSQDQLGSGRWPQYF	TGCGCCAGCAGCCAAGACCAACTTGGGAGCGGGAGGTGGCCCCAGTACTTC
TRBV2	NA	NA	TRBJ2-3	CASSRNRDLTDTQYF	TGTGCCAGCAGTCGGAACAGGGATCTTACAGATACGCAGTATTTT
TRBV15	NA	NA	TRBJ2-3	CATSNAGATDTQYF	TGTGCCACCAGCAATGCGGGGGCCACAGATACGCAGTATTTT
TRBV19	NA	NA	TRBJ2-1	CASSKGDYSRIYNEQFF	TGTGCCAGTAGTAAGGGGGACTACTCACGGATATACAATGAGCAGTTCTTC
TRBV2	NA	many	TRBJ2-3	CASSAQGGGTDTQYF	TGTGCCAGCAGCGCTCAGGGAGGTGGCACAGATACGCAGTATTTT
TRBV27	TRBD1	NA	TRBJ1-1	CASSFEQGRTAEAFF	TGTGCCAGCAGTTTTGAACAGGGGCGGACGGCTGAAGCTTTCTTT
TRBV25-1	NA	NA	TRBJ2-3	CASSERARGAADTQYF	TGTGCCAGCAGTGAACGGGCTAGGGGCGCGGCAGATACGCAGTATTTT
TRBV6-1	TRBD2	few	TRBJ2-7	CATISGGEQGRYEQYF	TGTGCCACCATCTCCGGGGGGGAACAGGGACGCTACGAGCAGTACTTC
TRBV29-1	TRBD1	NA	TRBJ2-7	CSVEEVTGVEQYF	TGCAGCGTTGAAGAGGTAACAGGGGTCGAGCAGTACTTC
TRBV7-6	TRBD2	NA	TRBJ2-2	CASSLGLAGANTGELFF	TGTGCCAGCAGCTTAGGGCTAGCGGGGGCGAACACCGGGGAGCTGTTTTTT
TRBV10-2	NA	few	TRBJ1-3	CASSESSGNTIYF	TGCGCCAGCAGTGAGAGCTCTGGAAACACCATATATTTT
TRBV7-2	NA	NA	TRBJ2-7	CASSLVVHEQYF	TGTGCCAGCAGCTTAGTTGTCCACGAGCAGTACTTC
TRBV7-8	NA	few	TRBJ2-1	CASSIGVRDEQFF	TGTGCCAGCAGCATAGGAGTACGCGATGAGCAGTTCTTC
TRBV20-1	TRBD2	many	TRBJ2-1	CSATILADGANEQFF	TGCAGTGCTACTATACTAGCGGACGGGGCCAATGAGCAGTTCTTC
TRBV20-1	NA	NA	TRBJ2-1	CSAELSSYNEQFF	TGCAGTGCCGAACTGAGCTCCTACAATGAGCAGTTCTTC
TRBV6-2/TRBV6-3	TRBD2	NA	TRBJ2-7	CASLLAGAYEQYF	TGTGCCAGCCTACTAGCGGGAGCGTACGAGCAGTACTTC
TRBV29-1	NA	NA	TRBJ2-7	CSVETRSYEQYF	TGCAGCGTGGAGACTCGCTCCTACGAGCAGTACTTC
TRBV29-1	NA	few	TRBJ1-2	CSVVGQGSDGYTF	TGCAGCGTTGTGGGGCAGGGAAGCGATGGCTACACCTTC
TRBV6-5	TRBD1	few	TRBJ2-2	CASSAGQANTGELFF	TGTGCCAGCAGCGCCGGACAGGCGAACACCGGGGAGCTGTTTTTT
TRBV5-1	NA	NA	TRBJ1-1	CASSLTGYNTEAFF	TGCGCCAGCAGCTTGACAGGGTACAACACTGAAGCTTTCTTT
TRBV5-4	TRBD1	few	TRBJ1-1	CASSSGRDRVARTEAFF	TGTGCCAGCAGCTCGGGACGGGACAGGGTGGCGCGCACTGAAGCTTTCTTT
TRBV27	NA	NA	TRBJ2-7	CASSFYGEQYF	TGTGCCAGCAGTTTCTATGGCGAGCAGTACTTC
TRBV6-1	NA	NA	TRBJ2-5	CASTEEARFVGETQYF	TGTGCCAGCACCGAGGAGGCTAGATTCGTTGGGGAGACTCAGTACTTC
TRBV6-5	TRBD2	few	TRBJ2-1	CASSRTSGTWGDEQFF	TGTGCCAGCAGCCGGACTAGCGGGACGTGGGGCGATGAGCAGTTCTTC
TRBV5-1	NA	NA	TRBJ2-1	CASSLENLVPRWPNEQFF	TGCGCCAGCAGCTTGGAGAACCTGGTGCCCCGGTGGCCTAATGAGCAGTTCTTC
TRBV2	TRBD1	NA	TRBJ2-1	CASSGGTGGETYNEQFF	TGTGCCAGCAGTGGGGGGACAGGGGGCGAGACTTACAATGAGCAGTTCTTC
TRBV20-1	TRBD2	NA	TRBJ2-2	CSARGTSGGAHTGELFF	TGCAGTGCTAGAGGGACTAGCGGGGGGGCCCACACCGGGGAGCTGTTTTTT
TRBV6-5	NA	NA	TRBJ1-5	CASSRDRPSNQPQHF	TGTGCCAGCAGCCGAGACAGGCCTAGCAATCAGCCCCAGCATTTT
TRBV7-3	TRBD2	few	TRBJ2-1	CASSLSGLAGLNNEQFF	TGTGCCAGCAGCTTAAGCGGACTAGCGGGTTTAAACAATGAGCAGTTCTTC
TRBV29-1	NA	NA	TRBJ2-3	CSAALGGTSTDTQYF	TGCAGCGCCGCGCTGGGGGGCACTTCCACAGATACGCAGTATTTT
TRBV2	NA	NA	TRBJ1-2	CASRSRGHNYGYTF	TGTGCCAGCAGGTCACGGGGGCACAACTATGGCTACACCTTC
TRBV7-9	TRBD1	NA	TRBJ2-7	CASSLAQGVDEQYF	TGTGCCAGCAGCTTAGCGCAGGGGGTCGACGAGCAGTACTTC
TRBV7-2	NA	few	TRBJ2-1	CASSLEGSLHNEQFF	TGTGCCAGCAGCTTAGAGGGGAGTCTACATAATGAGCAGTTCTTC
TRBV6-5	NA	NA	TRBJ1-1	CASSPGTREMNTEAFF	TGTGCCAGCAGTCCAGGCACTCGGGAAATGAACACTGAAGCTTTCTTT
TRBV12-3/TRBV12-4	TRBD1	NA	TRBJ1-2	CASSYWTGGPSSYGYTF	TGTGCCAGCAGCTACTGGACAGGGGGCCCCTCCTCTTATGGCTACACCTTC
TRBV4-2	NA	few	TRBJ2-1	CASSGPREQFF	TGTGCCAGCAGCGGCCCCCGTGAGCAGTTCTTC